The present T cell receptor beta chain was sequenced within a study of T-cell memory formation after mild COVID-19. TCRdb fed the 5' RACE reads into MiXCR, producing one record per CDR3 protein. The data contain 550,000 to 650,000 distinct CDR3 sequences, roughly 17% of them singletons. The clonotype originates from an adult woman who had mild COVID-19 (a few samples of this study predate the infection). Cell type and time point are not known. Material: PBMCs or a T cell subset sorted from them (not recorded which).

The CDR3 is CASSYLDRASSEQYF. The CDR3 bases are TGCGCCAGCAGCTATCTGGACCGCGCTTCCAGCGAGCAGTACTTC. The rearrangement links TRBV5-1 to TRBJ2-7; D not resolved. V gave up 3 bases and J gave up 6 bases, with 19 bases separating them. This CDR3 region has 15 residues. CDR1 SGHRS and CDR2 YFSETQ come from the germline V gene.